The TCR beta chain described here comes from a study of CD8+ T cells in alopecia areata. Treatment of the sample: oral pan-JAK inhibitor, 5-10 mg twice daily. The CDR3 extends over 16 amino acids. Germline lookup yields CDR1 MNHEY and CDR2 SVGAGI. With 3 bases removed from V and 0 bases from J, the gap between germline ends came to 13 bases. Following RNA extraction, reverse transcription yielded cDNA that acted as the sequencing template. Using immunoSEQ multiplex PCR, the repertoire was profiled, and TCRdb retains in-frame clones only, with some absent. The data show 120,000 to 150,000 clones, with around 87% seen just once and less than 15% held by the top ten.

The TCR comes from a human donor with alopecia areata. This rearrangement joins TRBV6-5 to TRBJ2-3; tentative D call: TRBD2 (5 bases). This specimen consisted of CD8+ T cells sorted from blood, obtained at week 4, from a patient treated with tofacitinib. For the CDR3, the DNA is TGTGCCAGCAGTTATTCTGACTATCCTAGCACAGATACGCAGTATTTT. Its protein is CASSYSDYPSTDTQYF.